The T cell receptor beta chain under discussion was sequenced for a study of T cell repertoires in cytomegalovirus infection. With respect to this clonotype: Antigen unknown.

Notes on the study in general: In two of eight donors, the top clonotype was HLA-C-restricted CMV-specific.

TCRdb re-derived calls from the reads in MiXCR, one entry per CDR3 protein. Of about 310,000 distinct CDR3 sequences listed, roughly 25% are singletons. The germline gives CDR1 MDHEN, CDR2 SYDVKM. This CDR3 spans 14 amino acids. V shed 8 bases and J 3 bases; nucleotides not matched to a gene: 6. The origin of this receptor is a human donor in good health (CMV status not recorded). Some clones in this sample may be carry-over from other donors' samples. This material consisted of cultured PBMCs, taken from culture after CMV antigen stimulation. The V call is TRBV28, the J call TRBJ2-7, with 11 bases fitting TRBD1. The CDR3 protein is CASHPGTGGYEQYF. The CDR3 DNA follows: TGTGCCAGCCACCCGGGGACAGGGGGCTACGAGCAGTACTTC.